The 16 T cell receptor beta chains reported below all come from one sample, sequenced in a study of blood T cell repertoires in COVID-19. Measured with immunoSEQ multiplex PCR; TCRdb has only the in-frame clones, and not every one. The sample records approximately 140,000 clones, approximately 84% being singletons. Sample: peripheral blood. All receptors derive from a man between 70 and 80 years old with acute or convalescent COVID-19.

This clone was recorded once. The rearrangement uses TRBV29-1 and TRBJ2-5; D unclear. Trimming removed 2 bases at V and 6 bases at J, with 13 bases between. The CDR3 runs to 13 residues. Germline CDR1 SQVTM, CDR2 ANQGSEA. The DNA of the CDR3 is TGCAGCGTTGAATTCCCTCAGGTGAAGACCCAGTACTTC. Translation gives CSVEFPQVKTQYF.

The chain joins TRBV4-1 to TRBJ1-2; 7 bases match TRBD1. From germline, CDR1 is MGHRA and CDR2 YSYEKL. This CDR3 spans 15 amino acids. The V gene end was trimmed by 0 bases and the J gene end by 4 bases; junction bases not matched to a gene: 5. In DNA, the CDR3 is TGCGCCAGCAGCCAAGATTTGGGACAGCGCTATGGCTACACCTTC. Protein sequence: CASSQDLGQRYGYTF.

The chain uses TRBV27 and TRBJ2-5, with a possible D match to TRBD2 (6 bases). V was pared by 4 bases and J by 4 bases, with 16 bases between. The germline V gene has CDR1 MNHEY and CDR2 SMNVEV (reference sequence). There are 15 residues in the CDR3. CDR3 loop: CASSSYLAGPETQYF. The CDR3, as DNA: TGTGCCAGCAGTTCCTACCTGGCGGGACCAGAGACCCAGTACTTC.

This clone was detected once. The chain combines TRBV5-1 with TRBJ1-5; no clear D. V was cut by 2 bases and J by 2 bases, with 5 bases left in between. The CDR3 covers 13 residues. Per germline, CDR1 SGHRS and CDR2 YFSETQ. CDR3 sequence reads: CASSFTGNQPQHF. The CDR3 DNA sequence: TGCGCCAGCAGCTTCACGGGCAATCAGCCCCAGCATTTT.

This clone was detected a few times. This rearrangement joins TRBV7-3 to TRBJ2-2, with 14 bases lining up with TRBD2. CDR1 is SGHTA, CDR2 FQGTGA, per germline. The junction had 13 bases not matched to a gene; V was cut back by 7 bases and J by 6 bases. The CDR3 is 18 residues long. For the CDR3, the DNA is TGTGCCAGCAAGGGGGGACTAGCGGGAGCGGGGGCACCCGGGGAGCTGTTTTTT. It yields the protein CASKGGLAGAGAPGELFF.

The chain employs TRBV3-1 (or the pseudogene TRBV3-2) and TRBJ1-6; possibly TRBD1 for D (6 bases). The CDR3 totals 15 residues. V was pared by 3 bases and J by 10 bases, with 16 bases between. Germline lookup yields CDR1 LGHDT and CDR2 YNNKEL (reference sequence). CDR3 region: CASSHRYRVGSPLHF. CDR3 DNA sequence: TGTGCCAGCAGCCACCGATACAGGGTTGGGTCACCCCTCCACTTT.

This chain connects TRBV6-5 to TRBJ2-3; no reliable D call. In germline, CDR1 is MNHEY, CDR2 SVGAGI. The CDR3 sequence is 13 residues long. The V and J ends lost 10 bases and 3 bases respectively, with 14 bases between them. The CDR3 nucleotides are TGTGCCACCTATGACACGTCTACAGATACGCAGTATTTT. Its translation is CATYDTSTDTQYF.

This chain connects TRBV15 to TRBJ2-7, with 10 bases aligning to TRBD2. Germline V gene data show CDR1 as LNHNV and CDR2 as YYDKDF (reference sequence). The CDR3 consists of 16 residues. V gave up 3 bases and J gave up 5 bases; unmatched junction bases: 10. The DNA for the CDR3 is TGTGCCACCAGCAGGCCCGGCACTAGCGGGGTCGACGAGCAGTACTTC. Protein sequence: CATSRPGTSGVDEQYF.

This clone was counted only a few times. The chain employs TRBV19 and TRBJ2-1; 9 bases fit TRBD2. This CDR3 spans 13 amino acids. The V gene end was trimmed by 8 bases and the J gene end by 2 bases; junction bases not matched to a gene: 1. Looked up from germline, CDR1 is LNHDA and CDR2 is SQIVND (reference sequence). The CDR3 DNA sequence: TGTGCCAGTCTAGCGGGAACCTACAATGAGCAGTTCTTC. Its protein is CASLAGTYNEQFF.

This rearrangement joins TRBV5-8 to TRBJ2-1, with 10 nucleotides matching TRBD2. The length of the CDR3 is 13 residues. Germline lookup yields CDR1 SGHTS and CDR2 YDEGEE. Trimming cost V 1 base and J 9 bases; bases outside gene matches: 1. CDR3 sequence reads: CASSLRLAGEQFF. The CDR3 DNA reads TGTGCCAGCAGCTTGAGACTAGCGGGTGAGCAGTTCTTC.

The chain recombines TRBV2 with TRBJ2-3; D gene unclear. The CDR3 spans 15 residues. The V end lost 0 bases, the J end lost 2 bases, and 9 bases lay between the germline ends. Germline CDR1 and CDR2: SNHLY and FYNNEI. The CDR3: CASSEALAYTDTQYF. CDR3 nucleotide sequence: TGTGCCAGCAGTGAAGCGCTTGCCTACACAGATACGCAGTATTTT.

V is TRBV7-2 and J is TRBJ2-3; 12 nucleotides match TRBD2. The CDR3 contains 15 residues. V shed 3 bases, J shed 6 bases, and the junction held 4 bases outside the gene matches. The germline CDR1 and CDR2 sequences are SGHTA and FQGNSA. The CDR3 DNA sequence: TGTGCCAGCAGCTTCCTAGCGGGGGGGGAGGATACGCAGTATTTT. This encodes CASSFLAGGEDTQYF. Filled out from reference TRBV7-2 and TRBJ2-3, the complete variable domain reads GAGVSQSPSNKVTEKGKDVELRCDPISGHTALYWYRQSLGQGLEFLIYFQGNSAPDKSGLPSDRFSAERTGGSVSTLTIQRTQQEDSAVYLCASSFLAGGEDTQYFGPGTRLTVL.

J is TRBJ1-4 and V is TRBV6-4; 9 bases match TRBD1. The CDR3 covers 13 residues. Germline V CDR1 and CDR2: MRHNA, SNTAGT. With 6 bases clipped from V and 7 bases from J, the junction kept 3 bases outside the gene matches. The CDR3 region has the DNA TGTGCCAGCAGGGGACAGGGTTCTGAAAAACTGTTTTTT. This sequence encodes CASRGQGSEKLFF.

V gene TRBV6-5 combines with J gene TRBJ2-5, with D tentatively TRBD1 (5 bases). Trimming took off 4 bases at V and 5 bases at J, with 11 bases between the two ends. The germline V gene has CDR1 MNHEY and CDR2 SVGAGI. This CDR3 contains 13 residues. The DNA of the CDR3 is TGTGCCAGCAGTTCAGGGATTCCGGAGACCCAGTACTTC. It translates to CASSSGIPETQYF.

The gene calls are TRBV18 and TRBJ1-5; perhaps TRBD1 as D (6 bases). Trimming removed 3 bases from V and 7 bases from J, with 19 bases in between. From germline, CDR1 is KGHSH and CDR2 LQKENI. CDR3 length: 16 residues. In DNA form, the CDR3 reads TGTGCCAGCTCACCGATCGACAGGCCCGGCGGGCAGCCCCAGCATTTT. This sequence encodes CASSPIDRPGGQPQHF.

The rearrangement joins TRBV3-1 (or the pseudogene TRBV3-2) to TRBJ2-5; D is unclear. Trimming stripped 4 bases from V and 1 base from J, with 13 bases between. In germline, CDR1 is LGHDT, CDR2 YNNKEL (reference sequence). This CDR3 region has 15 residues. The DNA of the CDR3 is TGTGCCAGCAGCCCAACTGTCTCGGTCCAAGAGACCCAGTACTTC. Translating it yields CASSPTVSVQETQYF.